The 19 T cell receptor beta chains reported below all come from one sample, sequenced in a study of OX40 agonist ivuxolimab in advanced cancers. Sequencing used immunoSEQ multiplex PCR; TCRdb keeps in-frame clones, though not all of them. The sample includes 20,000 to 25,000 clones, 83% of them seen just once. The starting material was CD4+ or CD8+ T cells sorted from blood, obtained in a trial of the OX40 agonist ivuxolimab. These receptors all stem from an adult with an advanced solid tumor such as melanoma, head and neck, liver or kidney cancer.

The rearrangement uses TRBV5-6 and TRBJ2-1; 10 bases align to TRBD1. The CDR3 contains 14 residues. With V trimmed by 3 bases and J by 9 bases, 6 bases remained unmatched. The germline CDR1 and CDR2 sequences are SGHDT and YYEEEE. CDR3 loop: CASSSGTGESEQFF. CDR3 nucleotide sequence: TGTGCCAGCAGCTCCGGGACAGGGGAGAGTGAGCAGTTCTTC.

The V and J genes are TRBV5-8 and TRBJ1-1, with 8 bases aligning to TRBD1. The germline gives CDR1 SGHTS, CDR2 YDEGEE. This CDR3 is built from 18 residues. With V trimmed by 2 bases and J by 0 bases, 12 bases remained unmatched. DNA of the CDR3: TGTGCCAGCAGCTTCCTCGGACAGGGTGGTGGAATGAACACTGAAGCTTTCTTT. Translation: CASSFLGQGGGMNTEAFF.

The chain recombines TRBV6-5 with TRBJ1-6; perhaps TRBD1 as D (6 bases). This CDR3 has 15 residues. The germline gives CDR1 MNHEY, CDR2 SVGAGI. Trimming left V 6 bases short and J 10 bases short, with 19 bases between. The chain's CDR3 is CASRHGYRVGSPLHF. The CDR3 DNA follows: TGTGCCAGCAGACACGGGTACAGGGTTGGGTCACCCCTCCACTTT.

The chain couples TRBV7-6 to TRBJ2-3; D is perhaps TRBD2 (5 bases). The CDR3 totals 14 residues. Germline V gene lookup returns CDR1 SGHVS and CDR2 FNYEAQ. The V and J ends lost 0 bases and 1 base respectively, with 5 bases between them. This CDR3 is CASSLAEGTDTQYF. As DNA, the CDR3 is TGTGCCAGCAGCTTAGCGGAGGGCACAGATACGCAGTATTTT.

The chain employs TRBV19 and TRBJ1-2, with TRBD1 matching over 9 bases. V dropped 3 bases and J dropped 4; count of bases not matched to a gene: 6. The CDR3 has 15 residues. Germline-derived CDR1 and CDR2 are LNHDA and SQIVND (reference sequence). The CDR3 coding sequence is TGTGCCAGTAGTATCGGGACAGGGAGTACCTATGGCTACACCTTC. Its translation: CASSIGTGSTYGYTF.

The CDR3 region has the DNA TGCAGCGTTGAACGGGCTGGGGGGGAAATGAACTATGGCTACACCTTC. Its translation: CSVERAGGEMNYGYTF. The chain uses TRBV29-1 and TRBJ1-2; D perhaps matches TRBD1 (5 bases). This CDR3 comprises 16 residues. Trimming pared 2 bases from V and 2 bases from J, leaving 18 bases between. CDR1 and CDR2 from the germline V gene are SQVTM and ANQGSEA.

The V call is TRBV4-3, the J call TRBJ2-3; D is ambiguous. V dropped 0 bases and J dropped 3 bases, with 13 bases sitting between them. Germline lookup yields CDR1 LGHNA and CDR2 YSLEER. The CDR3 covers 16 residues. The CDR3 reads CASSQEFAAPTDTQYF. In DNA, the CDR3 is TGCGCCAGCAGCCAAGAGTTTGCAGCCCCGACAGATACGCAGTATTTT.

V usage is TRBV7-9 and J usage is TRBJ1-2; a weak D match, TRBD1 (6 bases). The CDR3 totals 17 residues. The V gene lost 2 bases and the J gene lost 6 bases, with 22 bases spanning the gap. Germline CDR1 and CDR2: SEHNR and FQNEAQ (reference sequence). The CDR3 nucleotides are TGTGCCAGCAGCTTACGATACGAACCCACAGGGCCCGATGGCTACACCTTC. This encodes CASSLRYEPTGPDGYTF.

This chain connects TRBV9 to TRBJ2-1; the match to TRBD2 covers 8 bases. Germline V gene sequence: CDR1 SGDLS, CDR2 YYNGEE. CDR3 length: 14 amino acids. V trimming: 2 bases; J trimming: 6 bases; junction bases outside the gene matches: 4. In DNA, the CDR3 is TGTGCCAGCAGCGTCGGGGGGGCCCCCAATGAGCAGTTCTTC. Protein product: CASSVGGAPNEQFF.

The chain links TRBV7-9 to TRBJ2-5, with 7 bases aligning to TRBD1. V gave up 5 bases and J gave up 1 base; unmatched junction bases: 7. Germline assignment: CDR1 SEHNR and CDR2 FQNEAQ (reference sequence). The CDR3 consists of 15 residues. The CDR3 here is CASSPQNRGQETQYF. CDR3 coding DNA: TGTGCCAGCAGCCCGCAAAACAGGGGCCAAGAGACCCAGTACTTC.

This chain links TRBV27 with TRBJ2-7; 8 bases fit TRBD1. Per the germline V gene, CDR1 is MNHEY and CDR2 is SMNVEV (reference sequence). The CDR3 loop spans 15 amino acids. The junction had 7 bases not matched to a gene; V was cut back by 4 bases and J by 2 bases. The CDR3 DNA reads TGTGCCAGCAGTTATGGACAGGGTGGTACCTACGAGCAGTACTTC. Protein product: CASSYGQGGTYEQYF.

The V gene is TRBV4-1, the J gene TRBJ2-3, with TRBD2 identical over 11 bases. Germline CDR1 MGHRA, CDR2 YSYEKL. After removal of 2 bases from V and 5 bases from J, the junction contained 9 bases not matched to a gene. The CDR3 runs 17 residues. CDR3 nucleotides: TGCGCCAGCAGCCAACTTTATAGCGGGGGGGCAGTAGATACGCAGTATTTT. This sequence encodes CASSQLYSGGAVDTQYF.

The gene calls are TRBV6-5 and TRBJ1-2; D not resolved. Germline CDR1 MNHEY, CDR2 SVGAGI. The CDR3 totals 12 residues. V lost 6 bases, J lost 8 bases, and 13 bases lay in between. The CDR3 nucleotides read TGTGCCAGCAGACCCACCAACGGGGGCTACACCTTC. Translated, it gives CASRPTNGGYTF.

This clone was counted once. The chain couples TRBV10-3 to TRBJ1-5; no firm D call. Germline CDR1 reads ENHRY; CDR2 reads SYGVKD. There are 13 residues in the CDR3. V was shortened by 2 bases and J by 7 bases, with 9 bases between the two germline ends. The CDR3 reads CAISEGPGQPQHF. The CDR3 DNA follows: TGTGCCATCAGTGAGGGGCCGGGGCAGCCCCAGCATTTT.

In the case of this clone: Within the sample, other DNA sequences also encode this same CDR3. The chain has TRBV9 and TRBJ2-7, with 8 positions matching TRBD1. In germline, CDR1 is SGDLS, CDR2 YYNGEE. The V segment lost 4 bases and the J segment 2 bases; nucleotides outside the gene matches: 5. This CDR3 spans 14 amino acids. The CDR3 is CASSLGQGAYEQYF. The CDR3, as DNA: TGTGCCAGCAGCCTTGGACAGGGAGCCTACGAGCAGTACTTC.

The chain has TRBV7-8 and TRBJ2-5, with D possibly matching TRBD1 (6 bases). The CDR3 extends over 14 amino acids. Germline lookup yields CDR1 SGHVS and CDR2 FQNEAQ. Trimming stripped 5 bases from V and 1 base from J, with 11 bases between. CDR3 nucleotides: TGTGCCAGCAGCACTACAGGGATCCAAGAGACCCAGTACTTC. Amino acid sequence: CASSTTGIQETQYF.

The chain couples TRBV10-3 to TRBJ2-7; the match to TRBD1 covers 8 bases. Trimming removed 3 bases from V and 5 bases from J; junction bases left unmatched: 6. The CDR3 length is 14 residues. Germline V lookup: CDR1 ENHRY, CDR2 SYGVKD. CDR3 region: CAISEAGGQNEQYF. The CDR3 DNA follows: TGTGCCATCAGTGAAGCAGGGGGCCAGAACGAGCAGTACTTC.

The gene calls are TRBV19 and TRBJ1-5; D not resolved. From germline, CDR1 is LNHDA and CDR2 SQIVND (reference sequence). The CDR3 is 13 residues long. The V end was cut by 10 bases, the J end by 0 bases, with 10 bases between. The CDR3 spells CATLGLSNQPQHF. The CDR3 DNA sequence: TGTGCCACCCTCGGACTTAGCAATCAGCCCCAGCATTTT.

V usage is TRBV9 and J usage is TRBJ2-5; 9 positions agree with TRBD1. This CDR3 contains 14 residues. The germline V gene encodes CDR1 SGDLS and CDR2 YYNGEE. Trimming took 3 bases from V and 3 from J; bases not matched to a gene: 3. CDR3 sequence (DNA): TGTGCCAGCAGCGCGACAGGGGGTAAAGAGACCCAGTACTTC. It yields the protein CASSATGGKETQYF.